The 23 T cell receptor beta chains listed next were all sequenced from one sample in a study of CD8 T cell repertoires and HIV-1 epitope variants. Assay used: immunoSEQ multiplex PCR; TCRdb lists only in-frame clones, some missing. The sample holds about 1,100 clones, around 71% seen once. These receptors have no identified antigens. Sequencing used cultured CD8+ T cells derived from PBMCs. These receptors were taken from a male donor with HIV.

CDR3 sequence (DNA): TGTGCCAGTAGTATCGACTTAACTAGCGGGGTATACGAGCAGTACTTC. This gives the protein CASSIDLTSGVYEQYF. The V call is TRBV19, the J call TRBJ2-7, with 10 bases lining up with TRBD2. The CDR3 loop spans 16 amino acids. Germline V gives CDR1 LNHDA, CDR2 SQIVND (reference sequence). V trimming: 3 bases; J trimming: 4 bases; junction bases outside the gene matches: 9.

This rearrangement joins TRBV7-2 to TRBJ2-2; 7 bases are a match to TRBD1. The CDR3 is made up of 15 amino acids. Per germline, CDR1 SGHTA and CDR2 FQGNSA. With 2 bases clipped from V and 5 bases from J, the junction kept 5 bases outside the gene matches. DNA of the CDR3: TGTGCCAGCAGCTTACGACAGGGAGTGACCGGGGAGCTGTTTTTT. Its protein is CASSLRQGVTGELFF.

J is TRBJ1-5 and V is TRBV6-1; D uncertain. The germline V and J ends were trimmed by 0 bases and 4 bases, with 4 bases remaining between them. Germline V CDR1 and CDR2: MNHNS, SASEGT. This CDR3 contains 13 residues. The CDR3 bases are TGTGCCAGCAGTGAAGCATTTAATCAGCCCCAGCATTTT. Protein: CASSEAFNQPQHF.

The chain joins TRBV5-1 to TRBJ1-2; D gene unclear. The V and J ends lost 3 bases and 0 bases respectively, with 9 bases between them. The CDR3 is made up of 14 amino acids. The germline V gene has CDR1 SGHRS and CDR2 YFSETQ. Written as DNA, the CDR3 is TGCGCCAGCAGCTCGCAGGAGACTAACTATGGCTACACCTTC. Its protein product is CASSSQETNYGYTF.

The chain's CDR3 is CASSMGDEYYEQYF. The CDR3 DNA reads as TGTGCCAGTAGTATGGGTGACGAGTACTACGAGCAGTACTTC. V and J are TRBV19 and TRBJ2-7; D gene unclear. The CDR3 loop spans 14 amino acids. Germline-derived CDR1 and CDR2 are LNHDA and SQIVND (reference sequence). V dropped 3 bases and J dropped 3 bases, with 12 bases sitting between them. The complete variable domain, with remaining parts taken from reference TRBV19 and TRBJ2-7, reads DGGITQSPKYLFRKEGQNVTLSCEQNLNHDAMYWYRQDPGQGLRLIYYSQIVNDFQKGDIAEGYSVSREKKESFPLTVTSAQKNPTAFYLCASSMGDEYYEQYFGPGTRLTVT.

The count of this clone is one. The chain combines TRBV4-1 with TRBJ2-1; D may be TRBD2 (6 bases). The CDR3 runs 16 residues. The V gene's germline CDR1 is MGHRA and CDR2 YSYEKL. V shed 2 bases and J shed 4 bases, with 15 bases lying between them. CDR3 nucleotides: TGCGCCAGCAGCCAACAGGAGGGGAGACCTTACAATGAGCAGTTCTTC. It encodes CASSQQEGRPYNEQFF.

The genes are TRBV6-5 and TRBJ2-7, with a tentative D call TRBD2 (6 bases). This CDR3 region has 15 residues. Trimming stripped 0 bases from V and 2 bases from J, with 11 bases between. CDR1 and CDR2 from the germline V gene are MNHEY and SVGAGI. CDR3 sequence reads: CASSYSEGNPYEQYF. CDR3 coding DNA: TGTGCCAGCAGTTACTCGGAGGGGAACCCCTACGAGCAGTACTTC.

This clone showed up just a few times. The chain combines TRBV27 with TRBJ2-7, with unresolved D. Trimming removed 8 bases from V and 4 bases from J, with 9 bases in between. The CDR3 covers 11 residues. The germline gives CDR1 MNHEY, CDR2 SMNVEV (reference sequence). The CDR3 coding sequence is TGTGCCAGCGGGCGAGAATACGAGCAGTACTTC. This sequence encodes CASGREYEQYF.

The chain joins TRBV6-1 to TRBJ1-6, with D possibly being TRBD1 (5 bases). Germline V CDR1 and CDR2: MNHNS, SASEGT. Trimming stripped 5 bases from V and 5 bases from J, with 13 bases between. CDR3 length equals 15 residues. The CDR3 loop is CASSRQPKDNSPLHF. The CDR3 region has the DNA TGTGCCAGCAGTCGACAGCCGAAGGATAATTCACCCCTCCACTTT.

The J gene is TRBJ2-1, the V gene TRBV5-1, with 10 bases lining up with TRBD1. CDR1 SGHRS and CDR2 YFSETQ come from the germline V gene. V gave up 5 bases and J gave up 5 bases; unmatched junction bases: 4. The CDR3 extends over 14 amino acids. The CDR3 spells CASRPGTGDNEQFF. The CDR3, as DNA: TGCGCCAGCAGACCCGGGACAGGGGACAATGAGCAGTTCTTC.

This clone was counted a few times. The chain couples TRBV29-1 to TRBJ2-1; the match to TRBD1 covers 8 bases. V lost 3 bases, J lost 4 bases, and 5 bases stayed unmatched. The germline gives CDR1 SQVTM, CDR2 ANQGSEA. CDR3 length: 14 residues. The CDR3 region is CSVDHWDRYNEQFF. The CDR3 bases are TGCAGCGTTGACCACTGGGACAGGTACAATGAGCAGTTCTTC.

The chain joins TRBV28 to TRBJ2-5; D is perhaps TRBD1 (6 bases). Germline lookup yields CDR1 MDHEN and CDR2 SYDVKM. The CDR3 extends over 15 amino acids. V lost 6 bases and J lost 3, with 17 bases in between. CDR3 DNA sequence: TGTGCCAGCAGCTCATCCAAGTACAGGGAAGAGACCCAGTACTTC. It translates to CASSSSKYREETQYF.

This sequence joins TRBV7-8 and TRBJ2-2, with 9 bases that match TRBD1. Germline assignment: CDR1 SGHVS and CDR2 FQNEAQ. V was pared by 3 bases and J by 4 bases, with 3 bases of the junction left unmatched. The CDR3 sequence is 15 residues long. In DNA form, the CDR3 reads TGTGCCAGCAGCTTGGGGACAGGGCTCACCGGGGAGCTGTTTTTT. This gives the protein CASSLGTGLTGELFF. The variable domain in full, with the rest retrieved from reference TRBV7-8 and TRBJ2-2, is GAGVSQSPRYKVAKRGQDVALRCDPISGHVSLFWYQQALGQGPEFLTYFQNEAQLDKSGLPSDRFFAERPEGSVSTLKIQRTQQEDSAVYLCASSLGTGLTGELFFGEGSRLTVL.

The chain links TRBV27 to TRBJ1-1; D perhaps matches TRBD1 (5 bases). Trimming took 8 bases from V and 6 from J, leaving 16 bases between them. Germline V gives CDR1 MNHEY, CDR2 SMNVEV (reference sequence). There are 13 residues in the CDR3. The CDR3 coding sequence is TGTGCCAGCGCTTGGCAGGGACCTCCTGAAGCTTTCTTT. It yields the protein CASAWQGPPEAFF.

This clone was detected only a few times. The chain has TRBV4-2 and TRBJ1-4; no clear D. Trimming took off 0 bases at V and 4 bases at J, with 6 bases between the two ends. The CDR3 sequence is 14 residues long. The germline V gene encodes CDR1 LGHNA and CDR2 YNFKEQ. DNA for the CDR3: TGTGCCAGCAGCCAAGACAGGAATAATGAAAAACTGTTTTTT. Its protein product is CASSQDRNNEKLFF.

This clone was found a few times. The J gene is TRBJ2-6, the V gene TRBV19, with 11 bases lining up with TRBD1. The CDR3 length is 15 residues. In germline, CDR1 is LNHDA, CDR2 SQIVND (reference sequence). The trim removed 8 bases at V and 0 bases at J, leaving 0 bases unmatched. The CDR3 is CASGTGGSGANVLTF. In nucleotides, the CDR3 is TGTGCCAGTGGGACAGGGGGCTCTGGGGCCAACGTCCTGACTTTC.

The genes are TRBV4-3 and TRBJ2-7; D ambiguous. Trimming took off 0 bases at V and 3 bases at J, with 3 bases between the two ends. CDR3 size: 12 residues. CDR1 and CDR2 from the germline V gene are LGHNA and YSLEER. The CDR3 here is CASSQDRYEQYF. CDR3 nucleotide sequence: TGCGCCAGCAGCCAAGATCGCTACGAGCAGTACTTC.

The chain combines TRBV29-1 with TRBJ1-2, with D uncertain. V shed 1 base and J shed 3 bases, with 3 bases lying between them. The CDR3 loop spans 11 amino acids. CDR1 is SQVTM, CDR2 ANQGSEA, per germline. The CDR3 sequence: CSVEGDYGYTF. CDR3 nucleotide sequence: TGCAGCGTTGAAGGGGACTATGGCTACACCTTC.

This clone has a handful of counts. The V and J genes are TRBV19 and TRBJ1-1; no definite D call. The CDR3 is made up of 15 amino acids. V lost 10 bases and J lost 5, with 23 bases in between. Germline V CDR1 and CDR2: LNHDA, SQIVND (reference sequence). The CDR3 loop is CATSGSTTSDTEAFF. The CDR3 DNA sequence: TGTGCCACTTCGGGAAGTACGACGTCCGATACTGAAGCTTTCTTT. The full variable domain, its missing parts supplied by reference TRBV19 and TRBJ1-1, is DGGITQSPKYLFRKEGQNVTLSCEQNLNHDAMYWYRQDPGQGLRLIYYSQIVNDFQKGDIAEGYSVSREKKESFPLTVTSAQKNPTAFYLCATSGSTTSDTEAFFGQGTRLTVV.

The chain carries TRBV15 and TRBJ2-3; D is unresolved. Germline CDR1 reads LNHNV; CDR2 reads YYDKDF (reference sequence). This CDR3 has 12 residues. Trimming cost V 6 bases and J 1 base, with 5 bases left between them. The DNA of the CDR3 is TGTGCCACCAGGGACCGCACAGATACGCAGTATTTT. Residues: CATRDRTDTQYF.

The J gene is TRBJ2-1, the V gene TRBV2; the D gene is possibly TRBD2 (5 bases). Germline lookup yields CDR1 SNHLY and CDR2 FYNNEI. The CDR3 is 14 amino acids. Trimming took 7 bases from V and 2 from J, leaving 12 bases between them. CDR3 amino acids: CASKPGIPYNEQFF. DNA for the CDR3: TGTGCCAGCAAGCCCGGGATCCCCTACAATGAGCAGTTCTTC.

This chain uses TRBV5-1 with TRBJ2-4; 12 bases are a match to TRBD2. Germline V gene lookup returns CDR1 SGHRS and CDR2 YFSETQ. The CDR3 sequence is 16 residues long. V lost 4 bases, J lost 6 bases, and 8 bases stayed unmatched. In DNA form, the CDR3 reads TGCGCCAGCAGCCCCCGGACTAGCGGGGAAATAAACATTCAGTACTTC. It yields the protein CASSPRTSGEINIQYF.

This clone was counted only a few times. The rearrangement joins TRBV7-2 to TRBJ2-5; weak D call: TRBD1 (8 bases). Looked up from germline, CDR1 is SGHTA and CDR2 is FQGNSA. V was shortened by 5 bases and J by 3 bases, with 13 bases between the two germline ends. The CDR3 has 14 amino acids. The CDR3 sequence is CASSVTGGEETQYF. The CDR3 DNA sequence: TGTGCCAGCAGCGTAACAGGGGGGGAAGAGACCCAGTACTTC.